This TCR beta chain comes out of a study of control samples from healthy donors and cancer patients. Here immunoSEQ multiplex PCR was the method, and the copy in TCRdb shows in-frame clones only, minus some. The data contain about 120,000 clones, about 89% of them seen just once; the ten biggest clones take up roughly 43%. Germline loops: CDR1 SQVTM, CDR2 ANQGSEA. The CDR3 runs 11 residues. Trimming pared 5 bases from V and 5 bases from J, leaving 9 bases between. This sequence joins TRBV29-1 and TRBJ1-2; TRBD1 is a possible D gene (5 bases). The source is a man aged 45-60 years in good health. Material: blood. CDR3: CSVQRQYGYTF. The CDR3 region has the DNA TGCAGCGTTCAGAGACAGTATGGCTACACCTTC.